These T cell receptor beta chains were read from a single sample in a study of blood T cell repertoires in COVID-19. The assay was immunoSEQ multiplex PCR, and TCRdb's table has in-frame clones only and misses some. This table has around 110,000 clones, 90% appearing once. Sequencing used peripheral blood. These receptors were collected from a human donor with active COVID-19. The donor label of this sample is uncertain. The CDR3 runs from the conserved cysteine through the conserved F or W. D genes are given only for firm matches. Clone size is shown for a subset of rows, as once, few, many or a class of expanded clone.

>NA|TRBJ2-2|TRBV28|NA
TGTGCCAGCAGCCTACAGGGTAGGAGGAACACCGGGGAGCTGTTTTTT
CASSLQGRRNTGELFF
>NA|TRBJ1-5|TRBV2|medium-sized
TGTGCCAGCAGTGTCCAGGCTAATCAGCCCCAGCATTTT
CASSVQANQPQHF
>NA|TRBJ1-1|TRBV6-6|NA
TGTGCCAGCAGTTACTCAGGTGACAGTGAAGCTTTCTTT
CASSYSGDSEAFF
>NA|TRBJ2-7|TRBV12-5|few
TGTGCTAGTGGTTTGGTACTGTCGGACACCCGACCCGAGCAGTACTTC
CASGLVLSDTRPEQYF
>NA|TRBJ1-1|TRBV18|NA
TGTGCCAGCTCACCCCGGGGGGGGACAGCTTTCTTT
CASSPRGGTAFF
>TRBD1|TRBJ1-5|TRBV11-2|NA
TGTGCCAGCAGCTGGGACAGGGGGAATCAGCCCCAGCATTTT
CASSWDRGNQPQHF
>TRBD1|TRBJ1-1|TRBV19|NA
TGTGCCAGTAGTATCACCCGGACGGACAGGGCGGACACTGAAGCTTTCTTT
CASSITRTDRADTEAFF
>TRBD2|TRBJ2-5|TRBV9|few
TGTGCCAGCAGCGTAATAGCGGGGGGGCAGGAGACCCAGTACTTC
CASSVIAGGQETQYF
>TRBD2|TRBJ2-1|TRBV9|once
TGTGCCAGCAGCGTAGATCAGGGAGGGAAGTTCTTC
CASSVDQGGKFF
>TRBD1|TRBJ1-1|TRBV27|NA
TGTGCCAGCAGTTTATTGTCAGGGGGCACTGAAGCTTTCTTT
CASSLLSGGTEAFF
>TRBD2|TRBJ2-2|TRBV9|NA
TGTGCCAGCAGCGTAGCTAGCGGGGGGCCCGATACCGGGGAGCTGTTTTTT
CASSVASGGPDTGELFF
>TRBD1|TRBJ1-3|TRBV6-6|once
TGTGCCAGCAGTACGACAGGGATTAGCTCTGGAAACACCATATATTTT
CASSTTGISSGNTIYF
>TRBD1|TRBJ1-2|TRBV7-9|once
TGTGCCAGCAGCTGGTCGGACAGGACTAACTATGGCTACACCTTC
CASSWSDRTNYGYTF
>TRBD1|TRBJ1-1|TRBV7-2|NA
TGTGCCAGCAGCTTAGTCAGGGGGCTGGTGAACACTGAAGCTTTCTTT
CASSLVRGLVNTEAFF